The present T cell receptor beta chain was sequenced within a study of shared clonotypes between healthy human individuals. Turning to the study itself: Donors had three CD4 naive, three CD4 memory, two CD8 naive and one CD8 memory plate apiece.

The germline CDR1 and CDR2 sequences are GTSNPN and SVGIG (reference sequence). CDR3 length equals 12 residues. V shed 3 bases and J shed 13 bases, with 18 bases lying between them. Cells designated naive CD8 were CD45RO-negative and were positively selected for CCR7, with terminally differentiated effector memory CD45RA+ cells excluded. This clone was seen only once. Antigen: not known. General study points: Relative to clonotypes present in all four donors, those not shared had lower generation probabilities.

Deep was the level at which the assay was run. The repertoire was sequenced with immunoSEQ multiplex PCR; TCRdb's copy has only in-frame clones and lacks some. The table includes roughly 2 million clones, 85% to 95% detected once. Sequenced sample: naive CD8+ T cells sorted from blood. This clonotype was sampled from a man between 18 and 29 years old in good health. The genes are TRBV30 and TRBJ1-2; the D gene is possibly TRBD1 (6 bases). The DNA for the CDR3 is TGTGCCTGGAGCGAGGGGGGGCACGATTGCACCTTC. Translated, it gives CAWSEGGHDCTF.